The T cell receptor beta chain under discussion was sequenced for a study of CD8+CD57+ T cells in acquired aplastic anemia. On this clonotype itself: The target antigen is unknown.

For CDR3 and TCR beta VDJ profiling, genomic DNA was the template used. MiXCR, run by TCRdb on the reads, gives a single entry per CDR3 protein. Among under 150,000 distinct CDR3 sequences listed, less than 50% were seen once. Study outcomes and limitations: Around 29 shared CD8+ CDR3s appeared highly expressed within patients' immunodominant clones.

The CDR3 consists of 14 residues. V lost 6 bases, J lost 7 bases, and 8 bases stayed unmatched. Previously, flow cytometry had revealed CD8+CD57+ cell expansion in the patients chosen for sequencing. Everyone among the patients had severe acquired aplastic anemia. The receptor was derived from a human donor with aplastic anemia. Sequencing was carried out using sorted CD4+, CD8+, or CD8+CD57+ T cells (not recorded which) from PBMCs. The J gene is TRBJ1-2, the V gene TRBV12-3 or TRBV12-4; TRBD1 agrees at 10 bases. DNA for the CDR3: TGTGCCAGCAGACCTCTAGGGACAGGGGTTGGCTACACCTTC. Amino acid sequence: CASRPLGTGVGYTF.